What follows are 30 T cell receptor beta chains derived from one specimen sequenced in a study of T cell repertoires in cytomegalovirus infection. TCRdb re-analysed the reads in MiXCR, keeping a single row per CDR3 protein. The sample carries 570,000 or so distinct CDR3 sequences, over 35% recorded once. No antigens are known for them. Sequenced material: cultured PBMCs, taken from culture after CMV antigen stimulation. All receptors derive from a human donor in good health (CMV status not recorded). Some clones in this sample may be carry-over from other donors' samples.

Only a few counts were recorded for this clonotype. CDR3 DNA sequence: TGTGCCAGCAGCCTAGAGGATCAGAAGGGGGAAAAACTGTTTTTT. Its translation: CASSLEDQKGEKLFF. This sequence joins TRBV7-9 and TRBJ1-4; D possibly corresponds to TRBD1 (5 bases). CDR3 size: 15 residues. Looked up from germline, CDR1 is SEHNR and CDR2 is FQNEAQ (reference sequence). V was cut by 5 bases and J by 8 bases, with 18 bases left in between. The full variable domain, in which reference TRBV7-9 and TRBJ1-4 provide the parts outside the CDR3, is DTGVSQNPRHKITKRGQNVTFRCDPISEHNRLYWYRQTLGQGPEFLTYFQNEAQLEKSRLLSDRFSAERPKGSFSTLEIQRTEQGDSAMYLCASSLEDQKGEKLFFGSGTQLSVL.

This clonotype was counted only a few times. As DNA, the CDR3 is TGTGCCAGCAGCTTAATCAGGGTACCTTATGGCTACACCTTC. It translates to CASSLIRVPYGYTF. The chain employs TRBV11-2 and TRBJ1-2; D possibly corresponds to TRBD1 (5 bases). CDR3 size: 14 residues. V gave up 2 bases and J gave up 5 bases, with 12 bases separating them. CDR1 is SGHAT, CDR2 FQNNGV, per germline. Full variable domain (rest looked up from reference TRBV11-2 and TRBJ1-2): EAGVAQSPRYKIIEKRQSVAFWCNPISGHATLYWYQQILGQGPKLLIQFQNNGVVDDSQLPKDRFSAERLKGVDSTLKIQPAKLEDSAVYLCASSLIRVPYGYTFGSGTRLTVV.

This chain uses TRBV12-3 or TRBV12-4 with TRBJ1-1; 10 bases line up with TRBD1. The CDR3 contains 14 residues. J was trimmed by 12 bases and V by 6 bases; bases with no gene match: 13. The CDR3 reads CASSYRPGQGLTFF. The CDR3 coding sequence is TGTGCCAGCAGCTATCGACCGGGACAGGGGTTGACTTTCTTT.

This clonotype has just a few counts. The chain is built from TRBV7-2 and TRBJ1-2, with a possible D match to TRBD1 (5 bases). This CDR3 has 13 amino acids. The V gene's germline CDR1 is SGHTA and CDR2 FQGNSA. Trimming took 5 bases from V and 3 from J, leaving 10 bases between them. The CDR3 DNA reads TGTGCCAGCAGCAACCGGACACACTATGGCTACACCTTC. Translated: CASSNRTHYGYTF.

This clonotype was found many times. This chain connects TRBV7-2 to TRBJ1-5; D remains unclear. Trimming removed 1 base at V and 6 bases at J, with 7 bases between. The CDR3 contains 13 residues. Germline V gene sequence: CDR1 SGHTA, CDR2 FQGNSA. The CDR3 DNA sequence: TGTGCCAGCAGCTTAGGAGCCGGTCAGCCCCAGCATTTT. Its protein product is CASSLGAGQPQHF.

This clonotype was detected many times. The rearrangement links TRBV7-2 to TRBJ2-7, with TRBD2 matching over 7 bases. The germline V gene has CDR1 SGHTA and CDR2 FQGNSA. The V segment lost 9 bases and the J segment 0 bases; nucleotides outside the gene matches: 11. The CDR3 is 15 residues long. The CDR3 region has the DNA TGTGCCAGTAGCCTGGGGCTAGCGGCCTCCTACGAGCAGTACTTC. It yields the protein CASSLGLAASYEQYF. The whole variable domain, remainder taken from reference TRBV7-2 and TRBJ2-7, is GAGVSQSPSNKVTEKGKDVELRCDPISGHTALYWYRQSLGQGLEFLIYFQGNSAPDKSGLPSDRFSAERTGGSVSTLTIQRTQQEDSAVYLCASSLGLAASYEQYFGPGTRLTVT.

In DNA, the CDR3 is TGTGCCAGCAGCTGGATCCGGACTCAACTCCACAATGAGCAGTTCTTC. This encodes CASSWIRTQLHNEQFF. The chain combines TRBV11-2 with TRBJ2-1; tentative D call: TRBD2 (5 bases). Per the germline V gene, CDR1 is SGHAT and CDR2 is FQNNGV. The CDR3 is 16 amino acids. V was cut by 4 bases and J by 5 bases, with 18 bases left in between.

This clonotype was detected only a few times. It is unclear where the CDR3 begins or ends on the DNA, so no DNA is shown, and the CDR3 is as TCRdb lists it. The rearrangement links TRBV5-5 to TRBJ2-1; the table names TRBD2, a call not compared with the DNA. Per germline, CDR1 SGHKS and CDR2 YYEKEE (reference sequence). The CDR3 length is 17 residues, termini included. The CDR3 protein is CASSSFGVGTSGGAGFF.

This clonotype was picked up a small number of times. The rearrangement joins TRBV7-8 to TRBJ2-7, with D perhaps assigned TRBD1 or TRBD2 (6 bases each). V shed 2 bases and J shed 6 bases, with 17 bases lying between them. Germline CDR1 and CDR2: SGHVS and FQNEAQ. CDR3 length equals 15 residues. CDR3 residues: CASSLWSGAVGEQYF. Here the CDR3 DNA reads TGTGCCAGCAGCTTATGGTCGGGGGCGGTCGGCGAGCAGTACTTC.

This clonotype was counted between two and nine times. The rearrangement joins TRBV6-2 or TRBV6-3 to TRBJ1-3; tentative D call: TRBD1 (5 bases). Trimming cost V 8 bases and J 0 bases, with 14 bases left between them. CDR3 length equals 15 residues. CDR1 and CDR2 from the germline V gene are MNHEY and SVGEGT. CDR3 amino acids: CASSRGHHSGNTIYF. The CDR3 bases are TGTGCCAGCTCCCGAGGACACCACTCTGGAAACACCATATATTTT.

J is TRBJ2-4 and V is TRBV28; D may match TRBD1 or TRBD2 (5 bases each). The CDR3 sequence is 17 residues long. Germline V lookup: CDR1 MDHEN, CDR2 SYDVKM. V dropped 3 bases and J dropped 0 bases, with 15 bases sitting between them. The CDR3 region is CASSFGTNDPAKNIQYF. CDR3 nucleotide sequence: TGTGCCAGCAGTTTTGGGACCAACGACCCAGCCAAAAACATTCAGTACTTC.

The rearrangement links TRBV6-5 to TRBJ2-1; TRBD1 matches at 7 bases. Germline V gene data show CDR1 as MNHEY and CDR2 as SVGAGI. Trimming cost V 0 bases and J 4 bases; bases outside gene matches: 3. CDR3 size: 15 residues. CDR3 region: CASSYSRGLYNEQFF. DNA of the CDR3: TGTGCCAGCAGTTACTCGAGGGGGCTTTACAATGAGCAGTTCTTC.

This clonotype was counted between two and nine times. This rearrangement joins TRBV7-6 to TRBJ2-2; D may be TRBD2 (6 bases). Between the trimmed V and J ends, which lost 5 bases and 4 bases, there was a span of 17 bases. The germline gives CDR1 SGHVS, CDR2 FNYEAQ. The CDR3 consists of 16 residues. For the CDR3, the DNA is TGTGCCAGCAGCCCCATGGGGGGAGTCCCCACCGGGGAGCTGTTTTTT. Its protein product is CASSPMGGVPTGELFF.

V gene TRBV19 combines with J gene TRBJ1-1, with TRBD1 matching 8 bases. V trimming: 11 bases; J trimming: 4 bases; junction bases outside the gene matches: 6. Germline CDR1 reads LNHDA; CDR2 reads SQIVND (reference sequence). This CDR3 spans 12 amino acids. The CDR3: CAARQGSTEAFF. The CDR3 bases are TGTGCCGCAAGACAGGGGTCCACTGAAGCTTTCTTT.

The V and J genes are TRBV19 and TRBJ2-1; TRBD2 matches 11 bases. The CDR3 runs 16 residues. From germline, CDR1 is LNHDA and CDR2 SQIVND (reference sequence). Trimming at V came to 7 bases and at J to 2 bases, leaving 7 bases not matched to a gene. CDR3 sequence (DNA): TGTGCCAGTACCCCTAGCGGGGGGAATACCTACAATGAGCAGTTCTTC. Its protein is CASTPSGGNTYNEQFF.

The CDR3 spells CASSLASRGTNEKLFF. CDR3 DNA: TGTGCCAGCAGCTTAGCGTCCAGGGGTACTAATGAAAAACTGTTTTTT. The chain links TRBV7-2 to TRBJ1-4, with a possible D match to TRBD1 (6 bases). CDR3 length: 16 amino acids. The V end was cut by 0 bases, the J end by 2 bases, with 10 bases between. Germline lookup yields CDR1 SGHTA and CDR2 FQGNSA.

Only a few counts were recorded for this clonotype. J is TRBJ2-7 and V is TRBV7-8, with 9 bases lining up with TRBD2. The V gene's germline CDR1 is SGHVS and CDR2 FQNEAQ. Trimming took 5 bases from V and 6 from J; bases not matched to a gene: 11. The CDR3 runs 15 residues. In DNA, the CDR3 is TGTGCCAGCAGCCGCAATAGCGGGGGAACCTCCGAGCAGTACTTC. Protein product: CASSRNSGGTSEQYF.

The chain couples TRBV20-1 to TRBJ1-6, with D hard to call. The CDR3 has 13 amino acids. Germline CDR1 and CDR2: DFQATT and SNEGSKA (reference sequence). V lost 5 bases, J lost 8 bases, and 13 bases lay in between. CDR3 in amino acids: CSARTQEDSPLHF. DNA of the CDR3: TGCAGTGCTCGGACCCAAGAGGATTCACCCCTCCACTTT.

This clonotype has more than one count but fewer than ten. This rearrangement joins TRBV20-1 to TRBJ2-3, with TRBD1 as a possible D gene (5 bases). The ends were cut back, 6 bases at V and 2 bases at J, with 9 bases in the middle. The germline V gene has CDR1 DFQATT and CDR2 SNEGSKA (reference sequence). The CDR3 totals 12 residues. DNA of the CDR3: TGCAGTGCGCCGGACACCACAGATACGCAGTATTTT. It translates to CSAPDTTDTQYF.

This clonotype has a handful of counts. This CDR3 reads CASTRTWGNNQPQHF. The CDR3 bases are TGTGCCAGTACCCGAACCTGGGGTAACAATCAGCCCCAGCATTTT. V is TRBV19 and J is TRBJ1-5; D is ambiguous. V shed 7 bases and J shed 3 bases, with 16 bases lying between them. The length of the CDR3 is 15 residues. Germline V gene lookup returns CDR1 LNHDA and CDR2 SQIVND (reference sequence).

The V and J genes are TRBV6-2 or TRBV6-3 and TRBJ1-4; 7 nucleotides agree with TRBD1. Trimming removed 6 bases from V and 6 bases from J; junction bases left unmatched: 4. CDR3 length: 13 residues. Germline CDR1 is MNHEY and CDR2 is SVGEGT. This CDR3 reads CASRTGIDEKLFF. In DNA, the CDR3 is TGTGCCAGCAGGACAGGGATTGATGAAAAACTGTTTTTT.

This clonotype has a handful of counts. The chain couples TRBV7-6 to TRBJ2-7; no reliable D call. V was cut by 4 bases and J by 3 bases, with 16 bases left in between. CDR1 is SGHVS and CDR2 is FNYEAQ in the germline V gene. CDR3 length equals 15 residues. CDR3 loop: CASSSATLTRYEQYF. The CDR3 DNA follows: TGTGCCAGCAGCTCCGCAACTCTGACCCGCTACGAGCAGTACTTC. Full variable domain (outside the CDR3, taken from reference TRBV7-6 and TRBJ2-7): GAGVSQSPRYKVTKRGQDVALRCDPISGHVSLYWYRQALGQGPEFLTYFNYEAQQDKSGLPNDRFSAERPEGSISTLTIQRTEQRDSAMYRCASSSATLTRYEQYFGPGTRLTVT.

The chain links TRBV6-2 or TRBV6-3 to TRBJ1-5, with unresolved D. CDR3 length: 20 amino acids. Germline CDR1 is MNHEY and CDR2 is SVGEGT. The ends were cut back, 4 bases at V and 1 base at J, with 26 bases in the middle. CDR3: CASSFKRARAGVWSNQPQHF. DNA for the CDR3: TGTGCCAGCAGTTTCAAAAGGGCCCGGGCCGGCGTATGGAGCAATCAGCCCCAGCATTTT.

V usage is TRBV6-5 and J usage is TRBJ2-7; tentatively, D is TRBD1 (5 bases). Trimming took 10 bases from V and 4 from J, leaving 11 bases between them. CDR3 length equals 11 residues. Germline V gives CDR1 MNHEY, CDR2 SVGAGI. The CDR3, as DNA: TGTGCCACCATGGGGCCATACGAGCAGTACTTC. It is translated as CATMGPYEQYF.

The chain is built from TRBV7-9 and TRBJ2-1, with TRBD2 matching over 7 bases. The CDR3 runs 14 residues. Germline trimming cut 2 bases from V and 8 bases from J; bases unmatched to any gene: 6. From germline, CDR1 is SEHNR and CDR2 FQNEAQ (reference sequence). Here the CDR3 reads CASSLMEAGDEQFF. CDR3 coding DNA: TGTGCCAGCAGCTTAATGGAGGCGGGGGATGAGCAGTTCTTC.

J is TRBJ1-4 and V is TRBV2; the match to TRBD1 covers 9 bases. The ends lost 6 bases at V and 5 bases at J; junction bases unmatched: 4. Per the germline V gene, CDR1 is SNHLY and CDR2 is FYNNEI. This CDR3 is 14 amino acids long. CDR3 DNA: TGTGCCAGCAGGGTCGACAGGGGGAATGAAAAACTGTTTTTT. It codes for CASRVDRGNEKLFF.

V is TRBV7-2 and J is TRBJ2-3; TRBD2 matches 12 bases. The germline V gene has CDR1 SGHTA and CDR2 FQGNSA. The V gene end was trimmed by 6 bases and the J gene end by 3 bases; junction bases not matched to a gene: 10. The length of the CDR3 is 17 residues. The CDR3 coding sequence is TGTGCCAGCAGTTCTCGACTAGCGGGGGCGGTAACAGATACGCAGTATTTT. Translation: CASSSRLAGAVTDTQYF.

The rearrangement links TRBV2 to TRBJ1-4; D is unresolved. CDR1 and CDR2 (germline): SNHLY, FYNNEI. V lost 2 bases and J lost 7, with 11 bases in between. There are 14 residues in the CDR3. The DNA for the CDR3 is TGTGCCAGCAGTGAACTTGCTGGTGCTGAAAAACTGTTTTTT. Translation gives CASSELAGAEKLFF.

The V call is TRBV28, the J call TRBJ1-3; D gene uncertain. Trimming removed 6 bases from V and 0 bases from J, with 18 bases in between. This CDR3 spans 17 amino acids. The germline gives CDR1 MDHEN, CDR2 SYDVKM. CDR3 sequence reads: CASSPVGGLNSGNTIYF. The CDR3 DNA reads as TGTGCCAGCAGCCCCGTAGGAGGCCTAAACTCTGGAAACACCATATATTTT.

This clonotype was seen a few times. The chain joins TRBV7-9 to TRBJ2-2; D is perhaps TRBD1 (5 bases). This CDR3 has 18 residues. From germline, CDR1 is SEHNR and CDR2 FQNEAQ (reference sequence). V was trimmed by 6 bases and J by 1 base, leaving 21 bases between them. CDR3 residues: CASSPIRQFGENTGELFF. DNA for the CDR3: TGTGCCAGCAGTCCGATACGACAGTTTGGGGAGAACACCGGGGAGCTGTTTTTT.